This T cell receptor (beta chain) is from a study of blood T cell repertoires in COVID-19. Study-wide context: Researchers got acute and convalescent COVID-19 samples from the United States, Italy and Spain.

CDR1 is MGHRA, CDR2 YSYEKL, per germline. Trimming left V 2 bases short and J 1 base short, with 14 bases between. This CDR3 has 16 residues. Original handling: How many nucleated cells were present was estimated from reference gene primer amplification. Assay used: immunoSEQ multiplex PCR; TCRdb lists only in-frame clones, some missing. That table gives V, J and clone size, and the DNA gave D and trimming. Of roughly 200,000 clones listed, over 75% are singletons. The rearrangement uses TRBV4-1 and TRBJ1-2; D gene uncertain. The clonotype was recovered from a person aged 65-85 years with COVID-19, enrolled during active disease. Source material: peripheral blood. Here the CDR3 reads CASSQTIAEDNYGYTF. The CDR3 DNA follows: TGCGCCAGCAGCCAAACTATCGCAGAGGATAACTATGGCTACACCTTC.